The 21 T cell receptor beta chains presented below share a single source sample, sequenced in a study of tumor and adjacent non-tumor tissue in lung cancer. The library came from three nested PCR rounds adapted from ARM-PCR protocols. TCRdb used MiXCR to reprocess the multiplex PCR reads, holding one entry per CDR3 protein. The sample holds tens of thousands of distinct CDR3 sequences, around 70% seen once. No cell sorting was done before RNA was extracted from the tissue. The normal lung tissue was taken more than 3 cm from the tumor edge. Sequencing was done on a sample of distant non-tumor lung tissue. The source of these receptors is a woman aged 45-65 years with non-small cell lung cancer.

Turning to this clonotype: A single base separates this from a much larger clone, so it may be a read error. J is TRBJ2-1 and V is TRBV6-2 or TRBV6-3; D may be TRBD2 (5 bases). The V gene's germline CDR1 is MNHEY and CDR2 SVGEGT. The V end was cut by 1 base, the J end by 1 base, with 17 bases between. The CDR3 loop spans 18 amino acids. CDR3 protein: CASSYLATLVISYNEQFF. The DNA for the CDR3 is TGTGCCAGCAGTTACTTGGCCACACTAGTTATATCCTACAATGAGCAGTTCTTC.

A remark on this clonotype: A much bigger clone sits one base away, suggesting this may be a read error. The rearrangement links TRBV20-1 to TRBJ1-2; tentatively, D is TRBD1 (6 bases). This CDR3 region has 12 residues. Germline V lookup: CDR1 DFQATT, CDR2 SNEGSKA (reference sequence). CDR3 nucleotide sequence: TGCTGTGCTAGGGAACAGGGTCTCGGCTACACCTTC. Translating it yields CCAREQGLGYTF.

With respect to this clonotype: One end of the junction is discordant with germline, which a read error may explain. The rearrangement uses TRBV28 and TRBJ1-6, with D uncertain. The CDR3 extends over 13 amino acids. In germline, CDR1 is MDHEN, CDR2 SYDVKM. The CDR3 DNA reads TGTGCCAACAGTCTCTCAAGGGTTTCACCCCTCCACTTT. It translates to CANSLSRVSPLHF.

A word on this clonotype: One junction end disagrees with the germline gene, perhaps due to a read error. CDR3 sequence: CASSLTTPQETKYF. CDR3 DNA sequence: TGTGCCAGCAGCTTAACAACTCCGCAAGAGACCAAGTACTTC. The chain joins TRBV11-1 to TRBJ2-5, with D hard to call. The length of the CDR3 is 14 residues. Germline lookup yields CDR1 SGHAT and CDR2 FQDESV (reference sequence). Filled out from reference TRBV11-1 and TRBJ2-5, the complete variable domain reads EAEVAQSPRYKITEKSQAVAFWCDPISGHATLYWYRQILGQGPELLVQFQDESVVDDSQLPKDRFSAERLKGVDSTLKIQPAELGDSAMYLCASSLTTPQETKYFGPGTRLLVL.

This clonotype came up a few times. A clone one base away is much larger, so this may be a read error. The gene calls are TRBV20-1 and TRBJ2-7; 7 positions match TRBD1. The junction had 5 bases not matched to a gene; V was cut back by 5 bases and J by 1 base. Germline loops: CDR1 DFQATT, CDR2 SNEGSKA (reference sequence). The CDR3 extends over 13 amino acids. The CDR3 DNA sequence: TGCAGTGCTTTTCCGGGACAGTCCTACGAGCAGTACTTC. Amino acid sequence: CSAFPGQSYEQYF.

As regards this clonotype: Since a much larger clone is just one base distant, this may be a read error. V and J are TRBV5-4 and TRBJ1-4; 10 bases are a match to TRBD1. Per germline, CDR1 SGHNT and CDR2 YYREEE (reference sequence). The CDR3 extends over 15 amino acids. CDR3 sequence reads: CTSSLGQGGREKLFF. The DNA for the CDR3 is TGTACCAGCAGCTTAGGACAGGGGGGACGGGAAAAACTGTTTTTT.

Comment on this clonotype: Compared with germline, one end of the junction differs, possibly owing to a read error. V usage is TRBV5-4 and J usage is TRBJ2-2; 9 nucleotides match TRBD1. The length of the CDR3 is 16 residues. The V gene's germline CDR1 is SGHNT and CDR2 YYREEE (reference sequence). The CDR3: CASSEGQGRSTGEMIF. The CDR3 DNA reads TGTGCCAGCAGCGAGGGACAGGGTCGGTCCACCGGGGAGATGATTTTT. The full variable domain, in which reference TRBV5-4 and TRBJ2-2 provide the parts outside the CDR3, is ETGVTQSPTHLIKTRGQQVTLRCSSQSGHNTVSWYQQALGQGPQFIFQYYREEENGRGNFPPRFSGLQFPNYSSELNVNALELDDSALYLCASSEGQGRSTGEMIFGEGSRLTVL.

The chain joins TRBV12-3 or TRBV12-4 to TRBJ2-1; 9 bases fit TRBD2. CDR3 size: 15 residues. With 7 bases clipped from V and 8 bases from J, the junction kept 12 bases outside the gene matches. This chain's CDR3 is CASNFSSGRWDEQFF. CDR3 in DNA: TGTGCCAGCAATTTTTCCAGCGGGAGGTGGGATGAGCAGTTCTTC.

Comments on this clonotype: Germline is not matched at one junction end, which may reflect a read error. The rearrangement uses TRBV20-1 and TRBJ1-2; D might be TRBD1 (5 bases). CDR1 is DFQATT, CDR2 SNEGSKA, per germline (reference sequence). This CDR3 has 14 amino acids. CDR3 bases: TGCAGTGTTGGAGACAGAGCAGCTAACTATGTCTACACCTTC. This sequence encodes CSVGDRAANYVYTF.

This clonotype has just a few counts. The germline gene is not matched at one end of the junction; a read error may be the cause. The gene calls are TRBV20-1 and TRBJ2-3; D may be TRBD1 (5 bases). CDR3 length equals 17 residues. CDR1 is DFQATT and CDR2 is SNEGSKA in the germline V gene (reference sequence). The CDR3 DNA follows: TGCAGTGCTCGTAATAAAAAGACCCCCGAGCGCAGGGATACGCATTATTTT. This codes for CSARNKKTPERRDTHYF.

Notes on this clonotype: The junction departs from germline at one end; a sequencing error may be responsible. The chain joins TRBV6-2 or TRBV6-3 to TRBJ2-6; D perhaps matches TRBD1 (5 bases). CDR3 size: 20 residues. Germline CDR1 MNHEY, CDR2 SVGEGT. The CDR3 is CVSRITSTGPRYSGANVLTF. The CDR3 DNA follows: TGTGTCAGCAGGATTACCTCAACAGGACCGAGATACTCTGGGGCCAACGTTCTGACTTTC.

This clonotype was detected only a few times. At one boundary the junction diverges from the germline segment, which might be a read error. V and J are TRBV6-5 and TRBJ1-2, with 8 bases lining up with TRBD1. The CDR3 spans 13 residues. Germline CDR1 reads MNHEY; CDR2 reads SVGAGI. DNA for the CDR3: TGTGCCAACAGTCCAGGGGGCACCTATGGCTACACCTTC. Encoded protein: CANSPGGTYGYTF.

The chain joins TRBV20-1 to TRBJ2-3; D ambiguous. The end of the DNA fits TRBJ1-5 better, so the J call may be wrong. Germline CDR1 reads DFQATT; CDR2 reads SNEGSKA (reference sequence). The CDR3 loop spans 15 amino acids. CDR3 nucleotide sequence: TGCAGTACTACCGGGCAAACAACTCGCACAGATACGCAGCATTTT. As protein: CSTTGQTTRTDTQHF.

On this clonotype itself: Mismatch with germline at one junction end may stem from a read error. The CDR3 coding sequence is TGTGCCAGCAGCTCCCAACTAGCGAGCTACGAACAGTACTTC. Its protein product is CASSSQLASYEQYF. The chain recombines TRBV11-2 with TRBJ2-7; 7 bases are shared with TRBD2. Germline CDR1 reads SGHAT; CDR2 reads FQNNGV. The CDR3 consists of 14 residues.

In the case of this clonotype: The junction departs from germline at one end; a sequencing error may be responsible. The chain couples TRBV6-1 to TRBJ2-5; D is unresolved. The CDR3 has 13 amino acids. CDR1 and CDR2 from the germline V gene are MNHNS and SASEGT. The CDR3 bases are TGTGCCAGTAGTGAACTACGGGCGGAGACCCAGTACTTC. As protein: CASSELRAETQYF.

The gene calls are TRBV6-4 and TRBJ2-7, with D possibly being TRBD2 (6 bases). Germline V gene data show CDR1 as MRHNA and CDR2 as SNTAGT. The CDR3 spans 13 residues. With 8 bases removed from V and 10 bases from J, the gap between germline ends came to 21 bases. The CDR3 nucleotides read TGTGCCAGCGGTCGGGACTGGAGATCGGAACAGTACTTC. This sequence encodes CASGRDWRSEQYF.

On this clonotype: At one boundary the junction diverges from the germline segment, which might be a read error. The rearrangement links TRBV2 to TRBJ2-3; 10 bases agree with TRBD2. Looked up from germline, CDR1 is SNHLY and CDR2 is FYNNEI. The CDR3 consists of 16 residues. CDR3 in DNA: TGTGCCAGCAGCCCGGGGGTAGCGGGAGGTGGAGATATGCAGTATTTT. Its protein is CASSPGVAGGGDMQYF.

A single count supports this clonotype. One end of the junction fails to match germline, which may point to a read error. The chain employs TRBV11-2 and TRBJ1-1; D remains ambiguous. Germline lookup yields CDR1 SGHAT and CDR2 FQNNGV. There are 16 residues in the CDR3. The CDR3 loop reads CASGLRVGRVDTEAFF. CDR3 DNA sequence: TGTGCCAGCGGCTTACGAGTCGGCCGTGTAGACACTGAAGCTTTCTTT.

Turning to this clonotype: The junction and the germline gene differ at one end; a read error may be behind it. The chain recombines TRBV7-8 with TRBJ2-7; 10 bases line up with TRBD1. CDR1 is SGHVS and CDR2 is FQNEAQ in the germline V gene. The CDR3 consists of 15 residues. The CDR3 bases are TGTGCCAGCAGCACCAGCCCGGGACAGGGGTCGCGGCAGTGCTTC. As protein: CASSTSPGQGSRQCF.

This chain uses TRBV24-1 with TRBJ2-3; possibly TRBD2 for D (5 bases). The germline V and J ends were trimmed by 5 bases and 1 base, with 15 bases remaining between them. This CDR3 is built from 16 residues. CDR1 and CDR2 from the germline V gene are KGHDR and SFDVKD. The CDR3 bases are TGTGCCACCAGTGGTCGGAACTGGGGAGGCACAGATACGCAGTATTTT. Translating it yields CATSGRNWGGTDTQYF.

With respect to this clonotype: A junction end diverges from the germline sequence, so it may reflect a read error. This chain connects TRBV11-2 to TRBJ2-7; D is possibly TRBD2 (6 bases). The CDR3 is 18 residues long. In germline, CDR1 is SGHAT, CDR2 FQNNGV. The CDR3 loop is CATSLATLAGSNSYEQYF. The DNA of the CDR3 is TGTGCCACCAGCTTAGCCACACTAGCTGGAAGTAACTCCTACGAGCAGTACTTC.